This T cell receptor beta chain was recovered during a study of shared clonotypes between healthy human individuals. The CDR3 is 19 amino acids. CDR1 is MDHEN and CDR2 is SYDVKM in the germline V gene. The germline V and J ends were trimmed by 4 bases and 5 bases, with 29 bases remaining between them. CD45RO-negative, CCR7-selected cells formed the naive CD8 fraction, which excluded terminally differentiated effector memory CD45RA+ cells. Measured with immunoSEQ multiplex PCR; TCRdb has only the in-frame clones, and not every one. The data show over 2,000,000 clones, approximately 92% seen once. Material for sequencing was naive CD8+ T cells from PBMCs. The receptor was isolated from a man younger than 35 in good health. Some clones in this sample may be carry-over from other donors' samples. The rearrangement links TRBV28 to TRBJ2-5; D is tentatively TRBD1 or TRBD2 (5 bases each). The CDR3 nucleotides are TGTGCCAGCAGTTACCCAACGTCGTTTCGGCCCCATGAGGGGGAGACCCAGTACTTC. This gives the protein CASSYPTSFRPHEGETQYF.